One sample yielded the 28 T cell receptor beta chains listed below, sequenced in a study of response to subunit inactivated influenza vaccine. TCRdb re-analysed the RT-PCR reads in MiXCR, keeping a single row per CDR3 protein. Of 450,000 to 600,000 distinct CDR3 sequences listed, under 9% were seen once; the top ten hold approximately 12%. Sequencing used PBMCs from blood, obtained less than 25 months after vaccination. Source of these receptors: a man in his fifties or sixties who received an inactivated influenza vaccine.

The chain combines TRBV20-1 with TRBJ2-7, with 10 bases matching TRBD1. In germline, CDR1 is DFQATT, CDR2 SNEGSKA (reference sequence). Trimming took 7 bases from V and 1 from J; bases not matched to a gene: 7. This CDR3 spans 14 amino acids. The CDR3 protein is CSVKRQGASYEQYF. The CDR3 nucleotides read TGCAGTGTAAAAAGACAGGGGGCGTCCTACGAGCAGTACTTC.

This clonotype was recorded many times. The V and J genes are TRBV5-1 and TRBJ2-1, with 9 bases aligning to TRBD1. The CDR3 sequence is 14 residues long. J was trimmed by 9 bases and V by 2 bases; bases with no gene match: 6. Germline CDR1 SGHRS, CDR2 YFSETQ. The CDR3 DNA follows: TGCGCCAGCAGCTTTAAACAGGGGGCGTCTGAGCAGTTCTTC. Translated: CASSFKQGASEQFF.

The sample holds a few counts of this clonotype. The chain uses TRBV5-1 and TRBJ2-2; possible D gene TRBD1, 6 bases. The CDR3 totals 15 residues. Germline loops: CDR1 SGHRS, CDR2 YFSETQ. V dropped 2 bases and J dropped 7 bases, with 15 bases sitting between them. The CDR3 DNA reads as TGCGCCAGCAGCTTAGAAACTACAGGGCGCGGGGAGCTGTTTTTT. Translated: CASSLETTGRGELFF.

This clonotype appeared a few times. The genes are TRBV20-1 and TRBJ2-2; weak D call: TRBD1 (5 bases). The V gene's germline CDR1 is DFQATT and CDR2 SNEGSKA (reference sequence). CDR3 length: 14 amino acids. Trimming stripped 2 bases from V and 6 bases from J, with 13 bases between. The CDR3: CSARLGRVAGELFF. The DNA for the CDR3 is TGCAGTGCTAGACTTGGCAGGGTGGCCGGGGAGCTGTTTTTT.

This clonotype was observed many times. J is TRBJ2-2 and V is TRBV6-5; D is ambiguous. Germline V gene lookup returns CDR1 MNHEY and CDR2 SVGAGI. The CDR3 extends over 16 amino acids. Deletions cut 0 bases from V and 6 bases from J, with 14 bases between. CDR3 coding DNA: TGTGCCAGCAGTTACTCGGTTAGGGTATTCGCCGGGGAGCTGTTTTTT. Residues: CASSYSVRVFAGELFF.

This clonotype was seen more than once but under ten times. DNA of the CDR3: TGTGCCAGCAGCTTGAACAGGGTCTTTGGCTACACCTTC. Translation: CASSLNRVFGYTF. This chain connects TRBV11-2 to TRBJ1-2; a weak D match, TRBD1 (6 bases). CDR1 and CDR2 from the germline V gene are SGHAT and FQNNGV. The CDR3 totals 13 residues. V was cut by 3 bases and J by 7 bases, with 12 bases left in between.

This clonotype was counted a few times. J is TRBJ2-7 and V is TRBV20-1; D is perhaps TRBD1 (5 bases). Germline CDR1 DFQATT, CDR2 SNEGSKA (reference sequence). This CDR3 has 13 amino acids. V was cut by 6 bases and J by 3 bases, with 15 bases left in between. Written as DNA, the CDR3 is TGCAGTGCCCCCACTTTAGACAGCTACGAGCAGTACTTC. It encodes CSAPTLDSYEQYF.

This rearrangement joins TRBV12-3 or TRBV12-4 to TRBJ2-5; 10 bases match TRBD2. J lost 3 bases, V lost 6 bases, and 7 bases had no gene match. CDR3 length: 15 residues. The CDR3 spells CASRPSGGVKETQYF. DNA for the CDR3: TGTGCCAGCAGGCCCAGCGGGGGGGTTAAAGAGACCCAGTACTTC.

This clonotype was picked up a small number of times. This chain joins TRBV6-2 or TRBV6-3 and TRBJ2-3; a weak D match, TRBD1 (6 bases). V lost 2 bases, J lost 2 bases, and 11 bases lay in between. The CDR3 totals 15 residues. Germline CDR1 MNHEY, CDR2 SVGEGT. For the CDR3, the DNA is TGTGCCAGCAGTTACCCAGGACAGATCACAGATACGCAGTATTTT. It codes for CASSYPGQITDTQYF.

This CDR3 is CAIRGGSNQPQHF. CDR3 bases: TGTGCCATCAGGGGCGGGAGCAATCAGCCCCAGCATTTT. The chain recombines TRBV10-3 with TRBJ1-5; the D is unclear. CDR1 is ENHRY and CDR2 is SYGVKD in the germline V gene. Trimming took 6 bases from V and 1 from J, leaving 7 bases between them. CDR3 length: 13 residues.

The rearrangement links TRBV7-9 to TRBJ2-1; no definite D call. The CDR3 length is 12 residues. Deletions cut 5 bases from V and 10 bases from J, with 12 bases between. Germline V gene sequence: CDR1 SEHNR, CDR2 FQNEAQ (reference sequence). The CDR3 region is CASSANNHEQFF. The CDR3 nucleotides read TGTGCCAGCAGCGCCAATAATCACGAGCAGTTCTTC.

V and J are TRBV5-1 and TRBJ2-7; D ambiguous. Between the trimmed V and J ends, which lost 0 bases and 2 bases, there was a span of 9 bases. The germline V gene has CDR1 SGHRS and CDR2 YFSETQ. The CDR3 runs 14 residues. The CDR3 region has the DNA TGCGCCAGCAGCTTGGACCTGGGTGCCTACGAGCAGTACTTC. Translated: CASSLDLGAYEQYF. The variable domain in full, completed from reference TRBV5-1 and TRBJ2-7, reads KAGVTQTPRYLIKTRGQQVTLSCSPISGHRSVSWYQQTPGQGLQFLFEYFSETQRNKGNFPGRFSGRQFSNSRSEMNVSTLELGDSALYLCASSLDLGAYEQYFGPGTRLTVT.

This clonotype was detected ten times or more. CDR3 in DNA: TGTGCCAGCAGTCCGGCCCCGGGAGGCACTGAAGCTTTCTTT. It encodes CASSPAPGGTEAFF. The gene calls are TRBV6-4 and TRBJ1-1; no clear D gene. V lost 5 bases and J lost 4, with 14 bases in between. The CDR3 spans 14 residues. The germline V gene has CDR1 MRHNA and CDR2 SNTAGT.

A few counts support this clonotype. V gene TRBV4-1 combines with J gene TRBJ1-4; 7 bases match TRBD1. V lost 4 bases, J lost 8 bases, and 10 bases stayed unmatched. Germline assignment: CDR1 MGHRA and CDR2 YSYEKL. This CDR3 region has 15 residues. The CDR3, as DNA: TGCGCCAGCAGCCTCAGGGGGAACGGTGGCGAAAAACTGTTTTTT. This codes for CASSLRGNGGEKLFF.

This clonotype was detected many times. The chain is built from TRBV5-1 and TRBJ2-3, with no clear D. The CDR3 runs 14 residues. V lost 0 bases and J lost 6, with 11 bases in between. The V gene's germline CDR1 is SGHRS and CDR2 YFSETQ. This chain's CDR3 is CASSLAQAEDTQYF. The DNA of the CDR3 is TGCGCCAGCAGCTTGGCCCAGGCGGAGGATACGCAGTATTTT. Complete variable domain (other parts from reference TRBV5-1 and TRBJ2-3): KAGVTQTPRYLIKTRGQQVTLSCSPISGHRSVSWYQQTPGQGLQFLFEYFSETQRNKGNFPGRFSGRQFSNSRSEMNVSTLELGDSALYLCASSLAQAEDTQYFGPGTRLTVL.

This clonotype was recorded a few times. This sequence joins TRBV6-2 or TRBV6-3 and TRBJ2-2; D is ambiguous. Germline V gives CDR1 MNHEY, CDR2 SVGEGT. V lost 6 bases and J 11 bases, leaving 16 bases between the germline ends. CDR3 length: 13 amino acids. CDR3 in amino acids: CASRASPGSELFF. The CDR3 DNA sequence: TGTGCCAGCAGGGCTTCCCCGGGTTCTGAGCTGTTTTTT.

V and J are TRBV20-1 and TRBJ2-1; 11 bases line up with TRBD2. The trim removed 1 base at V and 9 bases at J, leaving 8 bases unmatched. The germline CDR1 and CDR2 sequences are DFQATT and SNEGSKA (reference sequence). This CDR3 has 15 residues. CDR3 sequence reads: CSARALVAGGGEQFF. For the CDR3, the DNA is TGCAGTGCTAGAGCGTTGGTAGCGGGAGGGGGTGAGCAGTTCTTC.

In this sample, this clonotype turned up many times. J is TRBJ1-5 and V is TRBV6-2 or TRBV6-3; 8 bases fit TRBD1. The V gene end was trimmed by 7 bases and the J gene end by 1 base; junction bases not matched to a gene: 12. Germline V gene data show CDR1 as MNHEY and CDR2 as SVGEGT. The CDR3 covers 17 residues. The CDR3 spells CASTFGRGHWSNQPQHF. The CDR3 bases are TGTGCCAGCACCTTTGGCAGGGGGCATTGGAGCAATCAGCCCCAGCATTTT.

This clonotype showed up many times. CDR3 nucleotides: TGCAGTGCTAGGACCCTTTATGGAACAGGGGAGACCCAGTACTTC. Residues: CSARTLYGTGETQYF. The chain is built from TRBV20-1 and TRBJ2-5; TRBD1 is a possible D gene (6 bases). CDR1 DFQATT and CDR2 SNEGSKA come from the germline V gene (reference sequence). This CDR3 has 15 amino acids. V dropped 3 bases and J dropped 5 bases, with 19 bases sitting between them.

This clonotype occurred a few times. CDR3 bases: TGCAGTGCAAGCCGGGACTTAAAGGGCACAGATACGCAGTATTTT. It is translated as CSASRDLKGTDTQYF. This sequence joins TRBV20-1 and TRBJ2-3; D is possibly TRBD2 (6 bases). The germline V and J ends were trimmed by 6 bases and 1 base, with 17 bases remaining between them. Germline V lookup: CDR1 DFQATT, CDR2 SNEGSKA (reference sequence). The CDR3 extends over 15 amino acids.

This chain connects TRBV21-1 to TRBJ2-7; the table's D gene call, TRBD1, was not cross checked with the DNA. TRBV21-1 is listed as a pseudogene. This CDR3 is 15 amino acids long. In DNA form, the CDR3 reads TGTGCCAGCAGAAACAAAGGGGCTGTATCCTACGAGCAGTACTTC. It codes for CASRNKGAVSYEQYF.

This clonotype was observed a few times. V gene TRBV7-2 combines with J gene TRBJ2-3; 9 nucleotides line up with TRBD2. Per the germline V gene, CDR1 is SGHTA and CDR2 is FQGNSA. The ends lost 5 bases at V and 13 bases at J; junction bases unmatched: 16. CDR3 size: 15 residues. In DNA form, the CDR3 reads TGTGCCAGCAGCCCAGCGCCGGGCGGGGGGGCTTGGGAGTATTTT. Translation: CASSPAPGGGAWEYF.

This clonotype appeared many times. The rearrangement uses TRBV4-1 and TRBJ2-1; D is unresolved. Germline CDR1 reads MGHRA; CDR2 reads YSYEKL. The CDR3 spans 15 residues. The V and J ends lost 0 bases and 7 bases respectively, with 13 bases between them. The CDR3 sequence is CASSQEGRQINEQFF. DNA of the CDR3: TGCGCCAGCAGCCAAGAAGGGCGGCAGATTAATGAGCAGTTCTTC.

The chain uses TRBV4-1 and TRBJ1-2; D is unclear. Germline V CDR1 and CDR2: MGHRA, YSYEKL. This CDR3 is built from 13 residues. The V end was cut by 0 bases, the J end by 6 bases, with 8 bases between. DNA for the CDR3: TGCGCCAGCAGCCAAGAAGTCAGGAATGGCTACACCTTC. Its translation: CASSQEVRNGYTF.

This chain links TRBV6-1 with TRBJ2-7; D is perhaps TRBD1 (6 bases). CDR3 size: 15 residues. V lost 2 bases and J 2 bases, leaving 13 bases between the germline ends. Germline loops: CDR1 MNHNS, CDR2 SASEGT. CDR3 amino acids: CASSEFPAGAYEQYF. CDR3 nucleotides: TGTGCCAGCAGTGAATTTCCTGCAGGGGCCTACGAGCAGTACTTC.

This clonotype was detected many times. CDR3 in amino acids: CASSAPGQRTDTQYF. The CDR3 bases are TGTGCCAGCAGCGCACCGGGACAGAGAACAGATACGCAGTATTTT. V gene TRBV7-2 combines with J gene TRBJ2-3; 7 nucleotides align to TRBD1. Germline assignment: CDR1 SGHTA and CDR2 FQGNSA. The junction had 8 bases not matched to a gene; V was cut back by 5 bases and J by 3 bases. This CDR3 has 15 residues. Complete variable domain (other parts from reference TRBV7-2 and TRBJ2-3): GAGVSQSPSNKVTEKGKDVELRCDPISGHTALYWYRQSLGQGLEFLIYFQGNSAPDKSGLPSDRFSAERTGGSVSTLTIQRTQQEDSAVYLCASSAPGQRTDTQYFGPGTRLTVL.

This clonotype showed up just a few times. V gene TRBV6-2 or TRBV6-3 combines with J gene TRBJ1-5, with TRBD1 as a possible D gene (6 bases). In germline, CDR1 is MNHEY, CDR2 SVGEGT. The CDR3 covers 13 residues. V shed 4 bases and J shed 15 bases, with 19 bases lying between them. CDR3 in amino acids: CASSSPRTALRHF. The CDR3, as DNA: TGTGCCAGCAGTTCCCCCCGGACAGCCCTGCGGCATTTT.

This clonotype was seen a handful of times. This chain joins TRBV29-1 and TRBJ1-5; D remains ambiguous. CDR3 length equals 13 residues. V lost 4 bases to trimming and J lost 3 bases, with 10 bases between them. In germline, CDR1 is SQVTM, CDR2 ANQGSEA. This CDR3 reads CSVVIGVNQPQHF. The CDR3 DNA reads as TGCAGCGTTGTCATCGGAGTCAATCAGCCCCAGCATTTT. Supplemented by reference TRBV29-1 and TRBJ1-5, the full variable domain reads SAVISQKPSRDICQRGTSLTIQCQVDSQVTMMFWYRQQPGQSLTLIATANQGSEATYESGFVIDKFPISRPNLTFSTLTVSNMSPEDSSIYLCSVVIGVNQPQHFGDGTRLSIL.